This TCR beta chain is drawn from a study of CD8 T cells in Susac syndrome. Whole-study findings and limits: It was acknowledged in the study that the number of individuals who were included in its TCR sequencing and HLA analysis was relatively small.

For this clonotype: Antigen unknown.

RNA in amounts of roughly 0.5 to 1 ug was reverse transcribed with random hexamers. TCRdb analysed the immunoSEQ multiplex PCR reads with MiXCR anew, one entry per CDR3 protein. The table lists roughly 180,000 distinct CDR3 sequences, around 95% of them singletons. The V end was cut by 1 base, the J end by 5 bases, with 15 bases between. The CDR3 totals 16 residues. Germline CDR1 is SGHTA and CDR2 is FQGTGA. This chain connects TRBV7-3 to TRBJ1-5, with D unresolved. The specimen sequenced was CD4+ T cells from PBMCs. The clonotype was recovered from a human donor in good health. CDR3 loop: CASSLKLRGFDQPQHF. The CDR3 DNA follows: TGTGCCAGCAGCTTAAAACTCCGAGGGTTCGATCAGCCCCAGCATTTT.